A single sample is the source of the 16 T cell receptor beta chains below, sequenced in a study of blood T cell repertoires in COVID-19. Some clones are missing from TCRdb's copy, which holds only in-frame ones; the method was immunoSEQ multiplex PCR. Altogether approximately 28,000 clones are present, around 89% being singletons, with the ten largest covering 1.5% to 2%. Sequencing input: peripheral blood. The receptors derive from a woman aged 55-75 years with active COVID-19.

The chain combines TRBV11-2 with TRBJ2-5; TRBD2 matches 8 bases. The CDR3 length is 15 residues. J was trimmed by 5 bases and V by 4 bases; bases with no gene match: 9. Germline lookup yields CDR1 SGHAT and CDR2 FQNNGV. CDR3 nucleotides: TGTGCCAGCAGCTCTCCGGCGGGGGGAGGGGAGACCCAGTACTTC. Amino acids: CASSSPAGGGETQYF.

V is TRBV7-9 and J is TRBJ2-3; 8 nucleotides align to TRBD1. The CDR3 has 12 residues. Looked up from germline, CDR1 is SEHNR and CDR2 is FQNEAQ (reference sequence). Trimming removed 5 bases from V and 8 bases from J; junction bases left unmatched: 3. CDR3 nucleotide sequence: TGTGCCAGCAGCCTTGGACAGGGTACGCAGTATTTT. Translated, it gives CASSLGQGTQYF.

V is TRBV6-1 and J is TRBJ1-5, with D unclear. V dropped 2 bases and J dropped 2 bases, with 13 bases sitting between them. This CDR3 is built from 16 residues. Germline V CDR1 and CDR2: MNHNS, SASEGT. Written as DNA, the CDR3 is TGTGCCAGCAGTGAATTCAGCCGGGTTGGCAATCAGCCCCAGCATTTT. Its translation: CASSEFSRVGNQPQHF.

The gene calls are TRBV3-1 (or the pseudogene TRBV3-2) and TRBJ2-1; a weak D match, TRBD2 (6 bases). The CDR3 length is 15 residues. Germline V gives CDR1 LGHDT, CDR2 YNNKEL (reference sequence). V lost 3 bases and J 5 bases, leaving 14 bases between the germline ends. The CDR3 sequence is CASSQGWEAHNEQFF. CDR3 coding DNA: TGTGCCAGCAGCCAGGGGTGGGAGGCTCACAATGAGCAGTTCTTC.

The chain combines TRBV18 with TRBJ2-3; TRBD2 aligns across 7 bases. In germline, CDR1 is KGHSH, CDR2 LQKENI. With V trimmed by 3 bases and J by 2 bases, 8 bases remained unmatched. The CDR3 consists of 16 residues. CDR3 amino acids: CASSPVRERVTDTQYF. In DNA, the CDR3 is TGTGCCAGCTCACCGGTGCGGGAGAGGGTCACAGATACGCAGTATTTT.

This clone was counted only a few times. V gene TRBV28 combines with J gene TRBJ1-6; 9 bases map to TRBD1. Losses at the gene ends were 6 bases for V and 8 bases for J; bases not matched to a gene: 23. This CDR3 contains 20 residues. The germline V gene encodes CDR1 MDHEN and CDR2 SYDVKM. The CDR3 sequence: CASSLGGGQGLVGYDSPLHF. CDR3 bases: TGTGCCAGCAGCCTGGGGGGAGGACAGGGGTTGGTCGGATATGATTCACCCCTCCACTTT.

The CDR3 spells CASSTSGSSAYEQYF. CDR3 DNA: TGTGCCAGCTCAACCTCCGGGAGTTCGGCCTACGAGCAGTACTTC. This sequence joins TRBV28 and TRBJ2-7; tentatively, D is TRBD2 (6 bases). The CDR3 covers 15 residues. The V gene lost 8 bases and the J gene lost 2 bases, with 19 bases spanning the gap. In germline, CDR1 is MDHEN, CDR2 SYDVKM.

The chain recombines TRBV10-1 with TRBJ2-5; TRBD1 matches 8 bases. After removal of 2 bases from V and 4 bases from J, the junction contained 3 bases not matched to a gene. Germline V gene lookup returns CDR1 WNHNN and CDR2 SYGVQD (reference sequence). CDR3 length equals 14 residues. The CDR3 DNA reads TGCGCCAGCAGTGAGACGGACAGGGCAGAGACCCAGTACTTC. It codes for CASSETDRAETQYF.

V is TRBV18 and J is TRBJ2-2; perhaps TRBD2 as D (6 bases). The CDR3 sequence is 14 residues long. V was shortened by 4 bases and J by 2 bases, with 8 bases between the two germline ends. In germline, CDR1 is KGHSH, CDR2 LQKENI. CDR3 DNA: TGTGCCAGCTCACTGGACTACAACACCGGGGAGCTGTTTTTT. This sequence encodes CASSLDYNTGELFF.

V usage is TRBV4-2 and J usage is TRBJ1-4; 7 bases map to TRBD1. The CDR3 contains 16 residues. The germline gives CDR1 LGHNA, CDR2 YNFKEQ. The junction had 2 bases not matched to a gene; V was cut back by 1 base and J by 0 bases. This CDR3 reads CASSQGGTATNEKLFF. In DNA form, the CDR3 reads TGTGCCAGCAGCCAAGGGGGGACAGCAACTAATGAAAAACTGTTTTTT.

The chain links TRBV19 to TRBJ2-1, with 10 bases identical to TRBD1. CDR1 LNHDA and CDR2 SQIVND come from the germline V gene (reference sequence). The CDR3 has 16 amino acids. The V gene end was trimmed by 5 bases and the J gene end by 3 bases; junction bases not matched to a gene: 7. CDR3 coding DNA: TGTGCCAGTAGTGTCTCCGGGACAGGGGTCTACAATGAGCAGTTCTTC. Its translation is CASSVSGTGVYNEQFF.

The J gene is TRBJ2-6, the V gene TRBV3-1 (or the pseudogene TRBV3-2), with 8 bases aligning to TRBD1. Germline-derived CDR1 and CDR2 are LGHDT and YNNKEL (reference sequence). The CDR3 totals 16 residues. V shed 9 bases and J 2 bases; nucleotides not matched to a gene: 9. The DNA for the CDR3 is TGTGCCAGTAAGCTACAGGGGGAAACTGGGGCCAACGTCCTGACTTTC. Its protein product is CASKLQGETGANVLTF.

The gene calls are TRBV7-2 and TRBJ2-3, with 8 bases that match TRBD2. V lost 1 base to trimming and J lost 6 bases; unmatched junction nucleotides: 9. Germline CDR1 is SGHTA and CDR2 is FQGNSA. The CDR3 has 16 amino acids. DNA for the CDR3: TGTGCCAGCAGCTTAGGTGGCGGGAGGCCGAGCGATACGCAGTATTTT. Translated, it gives CASSLGGGRPSDTQYF. Based on the CDR3 plus reference TRBV7-2 and TRBJ2-3, the full variable domain is GAGVSQSPSNKVTEKGKDVELRCDPISGHTALYWYRQSLGQGLEFLIYFQGNSAPDKSGLPSDRFSAERTGGSVSTLTIQRTQQEDSAVYLCASSLGGGRPSDTQYFGPGTRLTVL.

The chain carries TRBV7-2 and TRBJ1-5, with 8 bases that match TRBD1. CDR1 and CDR2 from the germline V gene are SGHTA and FQGNSA. Trimming cost V 5 bases and J 5 bases; bases outside gene matches: 11. The CDR3 consists of 16 residues. The CDR3, as DNA: TGTGCCAGCAGCCTAGGACCGGTACAGGGGGATCAGCCCCAGCATTTT. Translation gives CASSLGPVQGDQPQHF.

J is TRBJ1-2 and V is TRBV5-4, with 8 bases lining up with TRBD1. The CDR3 has 16 residues. CDR1 SGHNT and CDR2 YYREEE come from the germline V gene (reference sequence). Unmatched junction bases numbered 12, after V lost 4 bases and J lost 4 bases. In DNA form, the CDR3 reads TGTGCCAGCAGCCAGACGAAAGGGACAGGTTTCTATGGCTACACCTTC. Translating it yields CASSQTKGTGFYGYTF.

The table lists this clone with a few counts. The chain carries TRBV5-4 and TRBJ2-7; D not resolved. Trimming stripped 4 bases from V and 2 bases from J, with 4 bases between. Germline CDR1 reads SGHNT; CDR2 reads YYREEE (reference sequence). CDR3 length: 11 amino acids. In nucleotides, the CDR3 is TGTGCCAGCAGCGACACCTACGAGCAGTACTTC. Amino acids: CASSDTYEQYF.